One sample yielded the 15 T cell receptor beta chains listed below, sequenced in a study of T cells in Graves' hyperthyroidism and ophthalmopathy. The CDR3 regions of TCR beta were amplified from RNA transcripts. Primed by the HTBI set, a first-round RT-PCR was run on the TCR CDR3. Each CDR3 protein gets one entry after TCRdb re-called the multiplex PCR reads with MiXCR. The sample includes hundreds of thousands of distinct CDR3 sequences, about 19% of them seen just once. Sequenced material: blood. The receptors were gathered from a woman aged 50 to 60 with Graves' hyperthyroidism that later progressed to Graves' ophthalmopathy.

This chain links TRBV6-1 with TRBJ2-5, with D tentatively TRBD1 (6 bases). The CDR3 extends over 14 amino acids. Trimming took off 6 bases at V and 3 bases at J, with 14 bases between the two ends. Germline V gene data show CDR1 as MNHNS and CDR2 as SASEGT. CDR3 sequence (DNA): TGTGCCAGCAGCCCTCCAAACAGGGAAGAGACCCAGTACTTC. The encoded protein is CASSPPNREETQYF.

This clonotype was seen at least ten times. In DNA form, the CDR3 reads TGCGCCAGCAGCCAGACTAGCGGGGGGCCCAATGAGCAGTTCTTC. Translation gives CASSQTSGGPNEQFF. This chain joins TRBV5-1 and TRBJ2-1; TRBD2 agrees at 13 bases. CDR3 length: 15 residues. V gave up 4 bases and J gave up 6 bases; unmatched junction bases: 4. Germline CDR1 is SGHRS and CDR2 is YFSETQ.

This clonotype was counted many times. This sequence joins TRBV11-2 and TRBJ1-3; 8 bases fit TRBD1. With 4 bases clipped from V and 0 bases from J, the junction kept 8 bases outside the gene matches. Germline assignment: CDR1 SGHAT and CDR2 FQNNGV. The CDR3 totals 17 residues. CDR3: CASSYVRDRSSGNTIYF. As DNA, the CDR3 is TGTGCCAGCAGCTACGTACGGGACAGGAGCTCTGGAAACACCATATATTTT.

The chain links TRBV5-4 to TRBJ2-3, with 9 bases identical to TRBD1. The ends lost 0 bases at V and 7 bases at J; junction bases unmatched: 6. In germline, CDR1 is SGHNT, CDR2 YYREEE (reference sequence). The CDR3 totals 15 residues. The CDR3 loop is CASSLDRGRVNTQYF. The CDR3 DNA reads TGTGCCAGCAGCTTGGACAGGGGGCGCGTAAATACGCAGTATTTT.

This clonotype appeared a few times. This chain joins TRBV20-1 and TRBJ2-6, with D hard to call. Trimming shortened V by 0 bases and J by 0 bases, and 6 bases separated the two germline ends. Germline CDR1 DFQATT, CDR2 SNEGSKA (reference sequence). This CDR3 contains 15 residues. DNA for the CDR3: TGCAGTGCTAGAGACCAAATCTCTGGGGCCAACGTCCTGACTTTC. Encoded protein: CSARDQISGANVLTF.

This rearrangement joins TRBV3-1 to TRBJ2-1; D is possibly TRBD1 (6 bases). The DNA end favors TRBJ2-7, so the J call may be wrong. Germline lookup yields CDR1 LGHDT and CDR2 YNNKEL (reference sequence). The CDR3 has 15 amino acids. In DNA form, the CDR3 reads TGTGCCAGCAGCCAAGGGCAGGGGTCCTACAATGAGCAGTACTTC. Translated: CASSQGQGSYNEQYF.

This clonotype was found a few times. The J gene is TRBJ1-5, the V gene TRBV19; D is possibly TRBD1 (6 bases). The V end lost 4 bases, the J end lost 4 bases, and 14 bases lay between the germline ends. The CDR3 spans 15 residues. Germline V gene data show CDR1 as LNHDA and CDR2 as SQIVND (reference sequence). DNA for the CDR3: TGTGCCAGTAGTACAAGACAGGTGGGTAATCAGCCCCAGCATTTT. Translation gives CASSTRQVGNQPQHF. Full variable domain (missing parts from reference TRBV19 and TRBJ1-5): DGGITQSPKYLFRKEGQNVTLSCEQNLNHDAMYWYRQDPGQGLRLIYYSQIVNDFQKGDIAEGYSVSREKKESFPLTVTSAQKNPTAFYLCASSTRQVGNQPQHFGDGTRLSIL.

This clonotype is a singleton in its sample. A much larger clone lies a single base off, so this may be a read error. The genes are TRBV4-1 and TRBJ1-5, with 8 bases matching TRBD1. Germline V CDR1 and CDR2: MGHRA, YSYEKL. The CDR3 sequence is 16 residues long. CDR3 coding DNA: TGCGCCAGCAGCCAATTCACAGGGGGTAGCAATCAGTCCCAGCATTTT. Translation gives CASSQFTGGSNQSQHF.

The J gene is TRBJ1-4, the V gene TRBV29-1, with TRBD1 matching 7 bases. Germline assignment: CDR1 SQVTM and CDR2 ANQGSEA. This CDR3 spans 15 amino acids. V lost 6 bases to trimming and J lost 0 bases; unmatched junction nucleotides: 7. The DNA of the CDR3 is TGCAGCGTCGTTGGGACAGACGCAACTAATGAAAAACTGTTTTTT. Residues: CSVVGTDATNEKLFF.

This clonotype was counted between two and nine times. The gene calls are TRBV9 and TRBJ2-3; the D is unclear. V was trimmed by 4 bases and J by 8 bases, leaving 8 bases between them. The CDR3 totals 11 residues. CDR1 SGDLS and CDR2 YYNGEE come from the germline V gene. The CDR3 reads CASSPDVTQYF. Here the CDR3 DNA reads TGTGCCAGCAGCCCCGACGTTACGCAGTATTTT.

This clonotype was counted a few times. The chain uses TRBV5-1 and TRBJ2-2; D uncertain. CDR3 size: 14 residues. Germline V gene lookup returns CDR1 SGHRS and CDR2 YFSETQ. Trimming took off 3 bases at V and 2 bases at J, with 8 bases between the two ends. CDR3 bases: TGCGCCAGCAGCTCGCTACAAAACACCGGGGAGCTGTTTTTT. This sequence encodes CASSSLQNTGELFF.

This clonotype appeared a few times. The V and J genes are TRBV6-1 and TRBJ1-1; the match to TRBD1 covers 9 bases. V trimming: 5 bases; J trimming: 4 bases; junction bases outside the gene matches: 11. The germline CDR1 and CDR2 sequences are MNHNS and SASEGT. This CDR3 has 16 residues. The CDR3, as DNA: TGTGCCAGCAGTTCCCTTCCGACAGGGGGATCCACTGAAGCTTTCTTT. Protein sequence: CASSSLPTGGSTEAFF.

This clonotype occurred a few times. The chain couples TRBV11-2 to TRBJ1-5, with TRBD1 identical over 11 bases. CDR3 length equals 16 residues. V gave up 3 bases and J gave up 1 base; unmatched junction bases: 2. CDR1 is SGHAT, CDR2 FQNNGV, per germline. DNA for the CDR3: TGTGCCAGCAGCTTGGGGACAGGGGGAAGCAATCAGCCCCAGCATTTT. Translated: CASSLGTGGSNQPQHF.

This clonotype appeared a few times. The chain recombines TRBV6-1 with TRBJ1-5, with TRBD1 identical over 9 bases. The junction had 7 bases not matched to a gene; V was cut back by 7 bases and J by 6 bases. Per germline, CDR1 MNHNS and CDR2 SASEGT. This CDR3 region has 14 residues. This chain's CDR3 is CASTSGQGSQPQHF. The CDR3 DNA reads as TGTGCCAGCACCTCCGGACAGGGGAGTCAGCCCCAGCATTTT.

This clonotype was observed many times. The chain recombines TRBV5-5 with TRBJ2-7; D uncertain. From germline, CDR1 is SGHKS and CDR2 YYEKEE (reference sequence). The CDR3 covers 14 residues. With 0 bases removed from V and 6 bases from J, the gap between germline ends came to 13 bases. CDR3 bases: TGTGCCAGCAGCTTGGGACCAGGCCCTAGCGAGCAGTACTTC. It is translated as CASSLGPGPSEQYF. The full variable domain, completed using reference TRBV5-5 and TRBJ2-7, is DAGVTQSPTHLIKTRGQQVTLRCSPISGHKSVSWYQQVLGQGPQFIFQYYEKEERGRGNFPDRFSARQFPNYSSELNVNALLLGDSALYLCASSLGPGPSEQYFGPGTRLTVT.